A single sample is the source of the 2 T cell receptor beta chains below, sequenced in a study of T cells after posttransplantation cyclophosphamide. The table came from immunoSEQ multiplex PCR; TCRdb's copy has only in-frame clones and leaves some out. The sample has roughly 30,000 clones, about 90% seen once. Sequenced: PBMCs. All receptors derive from a woman aged 40 to 50 with a blood cancer, CMV-positive, and with a related stem cell donor.

This clone was observed once. This chain joins TRBV11-3 and TRBJ2-1; 11 nucleotides align to TRBD1. The CDR3 covers 15 residues. Germline CDR1 and CDR2: SGHNT and YENEEA. Losses at the gene ends were 5 bases for V and 8 bases for J; bases not matched to a gene: 8. The CDR3 nucleotides read TGTGCCAGCAGCCAGGGACAGGGGGTTTCCGATGAGCAGTTCTTC. It is translated as CASSQGQGVSDEQFF.

Worth noting for this clone: It is likely a read error, because the conserved phenylalanine at the end of the CDR3 is missing. The DNA is left out, because the CDR3 cannot be placed on it with certainty; the CDR3 is given as TCRdb lists it. The chain employs TRBV25-1 and TRBJ1-2. The CDR3 length is 9 residues, termini included. In germline, CDR1 is MGHDK, CDR2 SYGVNS. The CDR3 sequence: CASSAPGRA.